This T cell receptor (beta chain) came from a study of T cells after yellow fever vaccination. Study outcomes and limitations: Subsequent to the booster, the majority of primary-vaccination clones reappeared (roughly 97% CD4, more than 70% CD8).

TCRdb fed the 5' RACE reads into MiXCR, producing one record per CDR3 protein. The sample holds some 340,000 distinct CDR3 sequences, about 10% seen once. This CDR3 contains 11 residues. The ends were cut back, 4 bases at V and 6 bases at J, with 7 bases in the middle. Details on this clonotype: Its antigen is as yet unknown.

Sequenced here: CD4+ T cells sorted from PBMCs, sampled 45 days after the yellow fever booster vaccination. V usage is TRBV12-3 or TRBV12-4 and J usage is TRBJ2-7; D not resolved. The clonotype originates from a man between 18 and 29 years old who received the YFV17D yellow fever vaccine. The DNA for the CDR3 is TGTGCCAGCAGTTCTACACGCGAGCAGTACTTC. Translating gives CASSSTREQYF.